The TCR beta chain described here comes from a study of T cells in Graves' hyperthyroidism and ophthalmopathy. Study-wide context: Prior to any treatment, at the point of initial diagnosis, peripheral blood was collected.

As regards this clonotype: Its antigen is currently unknown.

From germline, CDR1 is DFQATT and CDR2 SNEGSKA (reference sequence). The trim removed 7 bases at V and 2 bases at J, leaving 16 bases unmatched. The CDR3 has 18 residues. Study-wide points: Most thyroid clonotypes with frequency above 0.001 were detected in blood.

Amplified TCR beta CDR3 regions came from RNA transcripts. TCR CDR3 regions were first amplified by RT-PCR with HTBI primers. TCRdb analysed the multiplex PCR reads with MiXCR anew, one entry per CDR3 protein. The sample carries approximately 600,000 distinct CDR3 sequences, 16% recorded once. Aged 18 to 65, the patients had hyperthyroidism that was newly diagnosed and had lasted under 2 months. Reasons for excluding patients were uncontrolled infection, other autoimmune disease, pregnancy or lactation. The V and J genes are TRBV20-1 and TRBJ2-1, with 11 positions matching TRBD2. The origin of this receptor is a woman aged 25 to 39 with Graves' hyperthyroidism. Sequencing was carried out using blood. The CDR3 DNA is TGCAGTGTAGTAGGCCATGTCGGGGGACTAGCGGCCTACAATGAGCAGTTCTTC. This encodes CSVVGHVGGLAAYNEQFF.